The 19 T cell receptor beta chains given below trace back to one sample, sequenced in a study of T cells in localized non-small cell lung cancer (dated by TCRdb to 2020 to 2021). Library method: the immunoSEQ multiplex PCR assay. The table was pulled from immuneACCESS by TCRdb, which kept in-frame rearrangements only. Such tables lose some clones; where checked, under half of the loss comes from unresolved V genes, and the rest has no known cause. In all, the sample holds approximately 11,000 clones, and under 90% of those were seen once. The biggest ten clones account for approximately 22% of the sample. The sequences come from peripheral blood, collected before any cancer treatment. The receptors shown here come from a male donor aged 60 or over with stage I lung adenocarcinoma.

This clone has just a few counts. V and J are TRBV19 and TRBJ2-2; no definite D call. Trimming stripped 1 base from V and 9 bases from J, with 12 bases between. The CDR3 extends over 14 amino acids. The germline CDR1 and CDR2 sequences are LNHDA and SQIVND (reference sequence). CDR3 loop: CASSIATLDRELFF. The DNA of the CDR3 is TGTGCCAGTAGTATAGCCACATTGGACCGGGAGCTGTTTTTT.

The chain employs TRBV11-2 and TRBJ2-3; 7 bases agree with TRBD2. With 5 bases clipped from V and 5 bases from J, the junction kept 7 bases outside the gene matches. This CDR3 region has 14 residues. Germline loops: CDR1 SGHAT, CDR2 FQNNGV. The CDR3: CASSPSWGGDTQYF. The CDR3 nucleotides are TGTGCCAGCAGCCCCTCGTGGGGGGGAGATACGCAGTATTTT. Based on the CDR3 plus reference TRBV11-2 and TRBJ2-3, the full variable domain is EAGVAQSPRYKIIEKRQSVAFWCNPISGHATLYWYQQILGQGPKLLIQFQNNGVVDDSQLPKDRFSAERLKGVDSTLKIQPAKLEDSAVYLCASSPSWGGDTQYFGPGTRLTVL.

This sequence joins TRBV6-6 and TRBJ1-5; perhaps TRBD1 as D (5 bases). In germline, CDR1 is MNHNY, CDR2 SVGAGI (reference sequence). This CDR3 region has 14 residues. V dropped 5 bases and J dropped 4 bases, with 12 bases sitting between them. CDR3 DNA: TGTGCCAGCAGTGGGGGACTGGGAAATCAGCCCCAGCATTTT. Amino acid sequence: CASSGGLGNQPQHF.

The chain is built from TRBV9 and TRBJ1-6, with D tentatively TRBD1 (6 bases). The CDR3 runs to 16 residues. Deletions cut 2 bases from V and 7 bases from J, with 16 bases between. Germline lookup yields CDR1 SGDLS and CDR2 YYNGEE. The CDR3 here is CASSVGEGTLNSPLHF. The DNA for the CDR3 is TGTGCCAGCAGCGTCGGAGAGGGGACATTGAATTCACCCCTCCACTTT.

V and J are TRBV6-5 and TRBJ1-2; 9 positions match TRBD1. The length of the CDR3 is 15 residues. Germline V gives CDR1 MNHEY, CDR2 SVGAGI. The J segment lost 8 bases and the V segment lost 0 bases, leaving 7 bases of the junction unmatched. The DNA of the CDR3 is TGTGCCAGCAGTTACTCGGGGAGGACAGGGGAGGGCTACACCTTC. Its protein is CASSYSGRTGEGYTF.

The J gene is TRBJ2-5, the V gene TRBV5-1; 10 bases are shared with TRBD1. After removal of 1 base from V and 5 bases from J, the junction contained 5 bases not matched to a gene. The CDR3 has 15 residues. Germline V CDR1 and CDR2: SGHRS, YFSETQ. CDR3 sequence reads: CASSLSGTGEETQYF. CDR3 nucleotide sequence: TGCGCCAGCAGCTTGTCCGGGACAGGGGAGGAGACCCAGTACTTC. Complete variable domain (other parts from reference TRBV5-1 and TRBJ2-5): KAGVTQTPRYLIKTRGQQVTLSCSPISGHRSVSWYQQTPGQGLQFLFEYFSETQRNKGNFPGRFSGRQFSNSRSEMNVSTLELGDSALYLCASSLSGTGEETQYFGPGTRLLVL.

In its sample, this clone was seen once. This chain joins TRBV6-1 and TRBJ2-3, with 9 bases matching TRBD1. The CDR3 covers 17 residues. Germline-derived CDR1 and CDR2 are MNHNS and SASEGT. V dropped 4 bases and J dropped 3; count of bases not matched to a gene: 11. This CDR3 is CASSALQGATTTDTQYF. The CDR3 coding sequence is TGTGCCAGCAGTGCCTTACAGGGGGCGACTACGACAGATACGCAGTATTTT.

This sequence joins TRBV27 and TRBJ1-3; D possibly corresponds to TRBD1 (6 bases). Per the germline V gene, CDR1 is MNHEY and CDR2 is SMNVEV (reference sequence). CDR3 length: 14 amino acids. Trimming removed 3 bases from V and 1 base from J, with 7 bases in between. The CDR3, as DNA: TGTGCCAGCAGTTTGAGGGGGTCTGGAAACACCATATATTTT. This encodes CASSLRGSGNTIYF.

The chain uses TRBV28 and TRBJ1-2; D unclear. V dropped 6 bases and J dropped 0 bases, with 11 bases sitting between them. The V gene's germline CDR1 is MDHEN and CDR2 SYDVKM. This CDR3 comprises 14 residues. The CDR3 DNA reads TGTGCCAGCAGAGAACCTGCGGCTAACTATGGCTACACCTTC. Translated, it gives CASREPAANYGYTF.

The chain is built from TRBV18 and TRBJ1-4, with D possibly TRBD1 on 6 matching bases. Per germline, CDR1 KGHSH and CDR2 LQKENI. The CDR3 contains 11 residues. Trimming shortened V by 5 bases and J by 12 bases, and 10 bases separated the two germline ends. CDR3: CASSDQGQLFF. The CDR3 DNA is TGTGCCAGCTCAGACCAGGGGCAACTGTTTTTT.

The chain links TRBV28 to TRBJ1-1; 8 bases fit TRBD1. There are 16 residues in the CDR3. From germline, CDR1 is MDHEN and CDR2 SYDVKM. V lost 7 bases and J lost 3; bases outside the gene matches: 13. CDR3 amino acids: CASNPGGLPAYTEAFF. The CDR3, as DNA: TGTGCCAGCAATCCAGGGGGCCTCCCGGCGTACACTGAAGCTTTCTTT.

The genes are TRBV6-6 and TRBJ1-2, with D hard to call. Germline lookup yields CDR1 MNHNY and CDR2 SVGAGI (reference sequence). This CDR3 spans 16 amino acids. V was pared by 3 bases and J by 0 bases, with 14 bases between. CDR3 coding DNA: TGTGCCAGCAGTTATTTCTTCGTTATTTCTAACTATGGCTACACCTTC. Its translation: CASSYFFVISNYGYTF.

V gene TRBV9 combines with J gene TRBJ2-6; D is unresolved. Germline values: CDR1 SGDLS, CDR2 YYNGEE. There are 15 residues in the CDR3. Between the trimmed V and J ends, which lost 3 bases and 0 bases, there was a span of 7 bases. As DNA, the CDR3 is TGTGCCAGCAGCGGGGTCAACTCTGGGGCCAACGTCCTGACTTTC. This gives the protein CASSGVNSGANVLTF.

This rearrangement joins TRBV28 to TRBJ1-1; 8 bases are a match to TRBD1. Germline V gene sequence: CDR1 MDHEN, CDR2 SYDVKM. CDR3 length: 15 residues. J gave up 0 bases and V 7 bases, and 7 bases lay outside the gene matches. CDR3 sequence (DNA): TGTGCCAGCACTCCGGGACAGGCGTTGAACACTGAAGCTTTCTTT. Its translation is CASTPGQALNTEAFF.

CDR3 loop: CASSSYTEAFF. DNA of the CDR3: TGTGCCAGCAGCTCGTACACTGAAGCTTTCTTT. This chain uses TRBV5-6 with TRBJ1-1; D gene ambiguous. Germline loops: CDR1 SGHDT, CDR2 YYEEEE. Trimming took off 3 bases at V and 3 bases at J, with 3 bases between the two ends. This CDR3 contains 11 residues.

V and J are TRBV7-2 and TRBJ2-5; no clear D. This CDR3 contains 14 residues. V was pared by 3 bases and J by 4 bases, with 12 bases between. Germline V CDR1 and CDR2: SGHTA, FQGNSA. The CDR3 sequence: CASSFRVFGETQYF. The CDR3 DNA follows: TGTGCCAGCAGCTTCCGCGTATTCGGAGAGACCCAGTACTTC.

The rearrangement joins TRBV19 to TRBJ2-2; possibly TRBD2 for D (6 bases). CDR1 and CDR2 from the germline V gene are LNHDA and SQIVND (reference sequence). The CDR3 loop spans 14 amino acids. Trimming removed 1 base from V and 5 bases from J, with 8 bases in between. DNA of the CDR3: TGTGCCAGTAGTATAGGGGCGGGGACCGGGGAGCTGTTTTTT. This gives the protein CASSIGAGTGELFF.

DNA of the CDR3: TGTGCCAGCAGCTCCGTGCCGGTGATGGGGGAGACCCAGTACTTC. It yields the protein CASSSVPVMGETQYF. V usage is TRBV7-6 and J usage is TRBJ2-5; D not certain. Trimming shortened V by 4 bases and J by 5 bases, and 17 bases separated the two germline ends. Germline CDR1 SGHVS, CDR2 FNYEAQ. The CDR3 runs to 15 residues.

This chain links TRBV27 with TRBJ2-5; D might be TRBD2 (5 bases). CDR1 is MNHEY, CDR2 SMNVEV, per germline (reference sequence). Trimming took off 5 bases at V and 2 bases at J, with 9 bases between the two ends. The CDR3 contains 13 residues. The CDR3 spells CASSGRAQETQYF. CDR3 DNA: TGTGCCAGCAGTGGGAGAGCTCAAGAGACCCAGTACTTC.